This entry concerns a single T cell receptor beta chain. The antigen remains unidentified. Mouse names are used for the genes. The read falls 1 residue short of the CDR3 end, and the missing part is taken from the germline J gene. Clones were sequenced by immunoSEQ multiplex PCR, and TCRdb holds only the in-frame ones, with some missing. The sample yields about 7,100 clones, approximately 74% seen once. These data are taken from a study of tissue T cells after allogeneic stem cell transplantation. Study results and caveats: Few T cell clones were shared across patients, but motif clusters showed tissue-specific shared signatures.

The V and J ends lost 1 base and 1 base respectively, with 8 bases between them. This CDR3 spans 14 amino acids. From germline, CDR1 is NNHNN and CDR2 SYGAGS (reference sequence). J is TRBJ1-2 and V is TRBV13-2; D might be TRBD1 (5 bases). Source material: blood. The sequence was obtained from a female BALB/c mouse in good health. The strain's MHC haplotype is H2-d. CDR3 region: CASGDPGKNSDYTF. The CDR3 DNA, read in part, is TGTGCCAGCGGTGATCCAGGGAAAAACTCCGACTACACC.